This note documents a single T cell receptor beta chain sequence. Its specificity is not known. CDR3 length equals 13 residues. The trim removed 4 bases at V and 8 bases at J, leaving 4 bases unmatched. CDR1 is ENHRY and CDR2 is SYGVKD in the germline V gene. This sample is part of a study of response to subunit inactivated influenza vaccine. Findings and limits, study-wide: Authors suggested few new T cells are recruited by each seasonal influenza vaccination.

TCRdb used MiXCR to reprocess the RT-PCR reads, holding one entry per CDR3 protein. The sample contains over 650,000 distinct CDR3 sequences, roughly 20% of which appear only once. This chain links TRBV10-3 with TRBJ1-4; 7 bases map to TRBD1. This TCR derives from a man aged 50 or older who received an inactivated influenza vaccine. Sequencing used PBMCs from blood, obtained about 5 days after vaccination. The CDR3 spells CAISVRGQEKLFF. CDR3 nucleotide sequence: TGTGCCATCAGTGTTAGGGGGCAGGAAAAACTGTTTTTT.